This T cell receptor beta chain stems from a study of response to subunit inactivated influenza vaccine. This CDR3 comprises 14 residues. The V end was cut by 3 bases, the J end by 9 bases, with 17 bases between. Comments on this clonotype: Its specificity is unknown.

Study outcomes and limitations: There was a suggestion from the authors that each seasonal influenza vaccination recruits few new T cells.

TCRdb reprocessed the RT-PCR reads via MiXCR and lists one record per CDR3 protein. Of more than 600,000 distinct CDR3 sequences listed, about a fifth are singletons. This receptor was taken from a middle-aged man who received an inactivated influenza vaccine. The chain uses TRBV12-3 or TRBV12-4 and TRBJ1-2; D is uncertain. This sample comprised PBMCs from blood, obtained 4 to 6 days after vaccination. In DNA, the CDR3 is TGTGCCAGCAGTTTTGGTGGAGGGAGTGGGAGCTACACCTTC. Translated: CASSFGGGSGSYTF.